One sample yielded the 32 T cell receptor beta chains listed below, sequenced in a study of beta chain features in type 1 diabetes. Of the isolated RNA, all was reverse transcribed, and so the sequenced material was expressed TCRB transcripts. Repertoires were generated with immunoSEQ multiplex PCR, while TCRdb's copy carries only in-frame clones and drops some. The sample includes a few hundred thousand clones, around 26% of them seen just once. What was sequenced was central memory CD4+ T cells from blood. These receptors all come from a man aged 25 to 40 in good health.

The CDR3 spells CASSLETGHYEQYF. For the CDR3, the DNA is TGTGCCAGCAGCTTGGAGACAGGGCACTACGAGCAGTACTTC. This chain uses TRBV5-4 with TRBJ2-7; TRBD1 agrees at 7 bases. The CDR3 sequence is 14 residues long. CDR1 SGHNT and CDR2 YYREEE come from the germline V gene (reference sequence). V lost 0 bases and J lost 3; bases outside the gene matches: 3.

The V and J genes are TRBV7-2 and TRBJ2-2, with TRBD1 matching over 7 bases. The CDR3 sequence is 14 residues long. Germline V gene data show CDR1 as SGHTA and CDR2 as FQGNSA. The J segment lost 9 bases and the V segment lost 2 bases, leaving 6 bases of the junction unmatched. CDR3: CASSLSGGHRELFF. The CDR3 bases are TGTGCCAGCAGCTTATCAGGGGGACACCGGGAGCTGTTTTTT.

The V call is TRBV25-1, the J call TRBJ2-2; no reliable D call. V lost 1 base and J 7 bases, leaving 13 bases between the germline ends. Germline values: CDR1 MGHDK, CDR2 SYGVNS. This CDR3 is 15 amino acids long. Here the CDR3 DNA reads TGTGCCAGCAGTGAATCAAGGGATTCCGTCGGGGAGCTGTTTTTT. This translates into CASSESRDSVGELFF.

V and J are TRBV9 and TRBJ2-5; TRBD2 aligns across 10 bases. V shed 3 bases and J 0 bases; nucleotides not matched to a gene: 2. Germline V gives CDR1 SGDLS, CDR2 YYNGEE. This CDR3 has 15 amino acids. The CDR3 DNA is TGTGCCAGCAGCGCGGGACTAGCGAACCAAGAGACCCAGTACTTC. Translating gives CASSAGLANQETQYF.

This clone was recorded a few times. The chain links TRBV25-1 to TRBJ2-2; TRBD2 might be the D (6 bases). CDR3 length equals 15 residues. V was cut by 3 bases and J by 2 bases, with 10 bases left in between. Germline V CDR1 and CDR2: MGHDK, SYGVNS. CDR3 sequence reads: CASSERGINTGELFF. The DNA for the CDR3 is TGTGCCAGCAGTGAGCGGGGTATAAACACCGGGGAGCTGTTTTTT. The whole variable domain, filled in from reference TRBV25-1 and TRBJ2-2, reads EADIYQTPRYLVIGTGKKITLECSQTMGHDKMYWYQQDPGMELHLIHYSYGVNSTEKGDLSSESTVSRIRTEHFPLTLESARPSHTSQYLCASSERGINTGELFFGEGSRLTVL.

The chain has TRBV7-2 and TRBJ2-1; the match to TRBD1 covers 8 bases. V lost 5 bases to trimming and J lost 7 bases; unmatched junction nucleotides: 10. CDR3 length: 15 residues. Germline-derived CDR1 and CDR2 are SGHTA and FQGNSA. The CDR3 protein is CASSQLGQGLNEQFF. Here the CDR3 DNA reads TGTGCCAGCAGCCAGTTAGGACAGGGATTGAATGAGCAGTTCTTC. Based on the CDR3 plus reference TRBV7-2 and TRBJ2-1, the full variable domain is GAGVSQSPSNKVTEKGKDVELRCDPISGHTALYWYRQSLGQGLEFLIYFQGNSAPDKSGLPSDRFSAERTGGSVSTLTIQRTQQEDSAVYLCASSQLGQGLNEQFFGPGTRLTVL.

Only a few counts were recorded for this clone. Other DNA sequences from this sample encode an identical CDR3 as well. This chain connects TRBV30 to TRBJ2-1; 7 nucleotides line up with TRBD2. This CDR3 contains 15 residues. Trimming cost V 0 bases and J 2 bases; bases outside gene matches: 4. The V gene's germline CDR1 is GTSNPN and CDR2 SVGIG (reference sequence). The CDR3 sequence: CAWSVLAGAYNEQFF. In DNA, the CDR3 is TGTGCCTGGAGTGTACTGGCGGGAGCCTACAATGAGCAGTTCTTC.

This clone was observed a few times. This chain connects TRBV6-5 to TRBJ1-1; D call uncertain. This CDR3 spans 14 amino acids. CDR1 and CDR2 from the germline V gene are MNHEY and SVGAGI. Trimming left V 0 bases short and J 8 bases short, with 13 bases between. Written as DNA, the CDR3 is TGTGCCAGCAGTTACTCACGGGAGACCGCCGAAGCTTTCTTT. Translating it yields CASSYSRETAEAFF.

This clone has at least ten counts. This chain joins TRBV28 and TRBJ1-5; weak D call: TRBD1 (6 bases). The germline gives CDR1 MDHEN, CDR2 SYDVKM. V was clipped by 10 bases and J by 1 base, with 17 bases between them. CDR3 length: 15 amino acids. As DNA, the CDR3 is TGTGCCACCTTACTCCCGGGACACAGCAATCAGCCCCAGCATTTT. This gives the protein CATLLPGHSNQPQHF.

This chain connects TRBV30 to TRBJ2-5, with a weak D call TRBD2 (5 bases). CDR3 length: 14 amino acids. Trimming cost V 3 bases and J 2 bases, with 13 bases left between them. Germline lookup yields CDR1 GTSNPN and CDR2 SVGIG (reference sequence). CDR3 coding DNA: TGTGCCTGGAGGCGGGTGGGAAGTCAAGAGACCCAGTACTTC. Translation: CAWRRVGSQETQYF.

As concerns this clone: A far more abundant clone sits one base away, making this likely a read error. The same CDR3 also results from other DNA sequences found in this sample. The chain joins TRBV19 to TRBJ2-3; D is unclear. The CDR3 loop spans 12 amino acids. CDR1 is LNHDA and CDR2 is SQIVND in the germline V gene (reference sequence). The CDR3 DNA sequence: TGCGCCAGTATCTCTGACACAGATACGCAGTATTTT. It yields the protein CASISDTDTQYF.

This chain links TRBV15 with TRBJ2-1; D is ambiguous. Trimming took off 7 bases at V and 0 bases at J, with 13 bases between the two ends. The CDR3 length is 15 residues. Per germline, CDR1 LNHNV and CDR2 YYDKDF (reference sequence). Written as DNA, the CDR3 is TGTGCCACCAAGGCAACCTCTGGCTCCTACAATGAGCAGTTCTTC. It yields the protein CATKATSGSYNEQFF.

A few counts support this clone. The chain has TRBV30 and TRBJ2-2; D unresolved. The CDR3 length is 12 residues. From germline, CDR1 is GTSNPN and CDR2 SVGIG (reference sequence). The ends were cut back, 4 bases at V and 3 bases at J, with 6 bases in the middle. The CDR3 nucleotides read TGTGCCTGGATACCCGACACCGGGGAGCTGTTTTTT. It translates to CAWIPDTGELFF.

The chain combines TRBV7-9 with TRBJ2-2; 9 bases line up with TRBD2. J lost 6 bases, V lost 5 bases, and 4 bases had no gene match. The CDR3 totals 14 residues. The germline gives CDR1 SEHNR, CDR2 FQNEAQ (reference sequence). The CDR3 sequence is CASSGTSLSGELFF. CDR3 nucleotide sequence: TGTGCCAGCAGCGGGACTAGCCTCTCCGGGGAGCTGTTTTTT.

This clone was observed a few times. The gene calls are TRBV4-2 and TRBJ2-1, with D perhaps matching TRBD2 (6 bases). This CDR3 contains 16 residues. CDR1 LGHNA and CDR2 YNFKEQ come from the germline V gene. Trimming shortened V by 0 bases and J by 0 bases, and 9 bases separated the two germline ends. For the CDR3, the DNA is TGTGCCAGCAGCCAAGATGCGGGGAGCTCCTACAATGAGCAGTTCTTC. Translated: CASSQDAGSSYNEQFF.

This clone was picked up many times. The V and J genes are TRBV14 and TRBJ2-3; a weak D match, TRBD1 (6 bases). The CDR3 runs to 15 residues. The V end was cut by 4 bases, the J end by 5 bases, with 16 bases between. CDR1 is SGHDN, CDR2 FVKESK, per germline. This chain's CDR3 is CASSRGLGAVDTQYF. CDR3 DNA sequence: TGTGCCAGCAGCCGAGGGCTGGGGGCGGTAGATACGCAGTATTTT.

This clone was counted between two and nine times. The rearrangement links TRBV25-1 to TRBJ2-5; no clear D gene. The J call is uncertain, as TRBJ2-7 better fits the DNA end. CDR1 is MGHDK and CDR2 is SYGVNS in the germline V gene. The CDR3 contains 11 residues. Here the CDR3 reads CASSFGLEQYF. The CDR3 DNA is TGTGCCAGCAGTTTCGGGCTCGAGCAGTACTTC.

The chain combines TRBV5-4 with TRBJ2-2; 16 bases line up with TRBD2. CDR1 and CDR2 from the germline V gene are SGHNT and YYREEE (reference sequence). This CDR3 contains 19 residues. J gave up 5 bases and V 4 bases, and 11 bases lay outside the gene matches. The CDR3 loop is CASSRRGLAGGPKTGELFF. The CDR3 nucleotides read TGTGCCAGCAGCCGGCGGGGACTAGCGGGAGGGCCTAAAACCGGGGAGCTGTTTTTT.

This clone was seen a handful of times. This chain connects TRBV2 to TRBJ2-5; D tentatively reads TRBD1 or TRBD2 (6 bases each). CDR3 size: 15 residues. Trimming stripped 0 bases from V and 5 bases from J, with 13 bases between. CDR1 is SNHLY, CDR2 FYNNEI, per germline. As DNA, the CDR3 is TGTGCCAGCAGTGAAGCGCGGGGCAGGGGTGAGACCCAGTACTTC. It codes for CASSEARGRGETQYF.

The V and J genes are TRBV2 and TRBJ1-2; no clear D gene. The germline CDR1 and CDR2 sequences are SNHLY and FYNNEI. CDR3 length: 12 amino acids. Trimming pared 7 bases from V and 6 bases from J, leaving 12 bases between. Written as DNA, the CDR3 is TGTGCCAGCAAGGATTCCGGGGATGGCTACACCTTC. It encodes CASKDSGDGYTF. Looking up the rest from reference TRBV2 and TRBJ1-2 gives the full variable domain: EPEVTQTPSHQVTQMGQEVILRCVPISNHLYFYWYRQILGQKVEFLVSFYNNEISEKSEIFDDQFSVERPDGSNFTLKIRSTKLEDSAMYFCASKDSGDGYTFGSGTRLTVV.

The rearrangement joins TRBV5-1 to TRBJ2-7; 7 nucleotides align to TRBD2. The V segment lost 0 bases and the J segment 5 bases; nucleotides outside the gene matches: 8. Germline V gene data show CDR1 as SGHRS and CDR2 as YFSETQ. The CDR3 totals 15 residues. The chain's CDR3 is CASSLERGARNEQYF. For the CDR3, the DNA is TGCGCCAGCAGCTTGGAGCGGGGCGCAAGGAACGAGCAGTACTTC.

The rearrangement joins TRBV6-1 to TRBJ2-4, with D perhaps TRBD2 (6 bases). Germline V lookup: CDR1 MNHNS, CDR2 SASEGT. The CDR3 runs 13 residues. V was cut by 3 bases and J by 9 bases, with 12 bases left in between. The chain's CDR3 is CASSDSWRGIQYF. The CDR3 nucleotides are TGTGCCAGCAGTGATAGCTGGAGGGGCATTCAGTACTTC.

The rearrangement links TRBV28 to TRBJ2-3, with 8 bases matching TRBD1. Germline CDR1 and CDR2: MDHEN and SYDVKM. V trimming: 7 bases; J trimming: 1 base; junction bases outside the gene matches: 10. The CDR3 is 16 amino acids. The CDR3 is CASTTRSTGGTDTQYF. In nucleotides, the CDR3 is TGTGCCAGCACCACGAGGTCGACAGGGGGCACAGATACGCAGTATTTT.

In its sample, this clone was seen many times. The rearrangement joins TRBV7-9 to TRBJ2-5; D ambiguous. From germline, CDR1 is SEHNR and CDR2 FQNEAQ (reference sequence). Trimming took off 5 bases at V and 2 bases at J, with 3 bases between the two ends. This CDR3 contains 11 residues. CDR3 protein: CASSPQETQYF. The CDR3 nucleotides are TGTGCCAGCAGCCCTCAAGAGACCCAGTACTTC.

This chain joins TRBV7-2 and TRBJ2-7; the match to TRBD2 covers 7 bases. Germline assignment: CDR1 SGHTA and CDR2 FQGNSA. The CDR3 totals 18 residues. The trim removed 6 bases at V and 0 bases at J, leaving 17 bases unmatched. Here the CDR3 DNA reads TGTGCCAGCAGTCTCTCTCTGGGGAGCGGGACCTACTCCTACGAGCAGTACTTC. It encodes CASSLSLGSGTYSYEQYF. Full variable domain (rest looked up from reference TRBV7-2 and TRBJ2-7): GAGVSQSPSNKVTEKGKDVELRCDPISGHTALYWYRQSLGQGLEFLIYFQGNSAPDKSGLPSDRFSAERTGGSVSTLTIQRTQQEDSAVYLCASSLSLGSGTYSYEQYFGPGTRLTVT.

The chain has TRBV7-2 and TRBJ2-5, with D possibly TRBD2 on 6 matching bases. CDR3 length equals 14 residues. Germline CDR1 SGHTA, CDR2 FQGNSA. Trimming took 4 bases from V and 2 from J, leaving 11 bases between them. For the CDR3, the DNA is TGTGCCAGCAGCTACTCCGGAGGGCAAGAGACCCAGTACTTC. Translation: CASSYSGGQETQYF.

The chain combines TRBV9 with TRBJ2-7, with TRBD2 matching over 7 bases. Trimming at V came to 0 bases and at J to 6 bases, leaving 9 bases not matched to a gene. The CDR3 has 15 amino acids. CDR1 is SGDLS, CDR2 YYNGEE, per germline. CDR3: CASSVASGGPVEQYF. CDR3 sequence (DNA): TGTGCCAGCAGCGTAGCTAGCGGCGGACCAGTCGAGCAGTACTTC. The complete variable domain, with remaining parts taken from reference TRBV9 and TRBJ2-7, reads DSGVTQTPKHLITATGQRVTLRCSPRSGDLSVYWYQQSLDQGLQFLIQYYNGEERAKGNILERFSAQQFPDLHSELNLSSLELGDSALYFCASSVASGGPVEQYFGPGTRLTVT.

The chain employs TRBV30 and TRBJ1-1; 9 nucleotides match TRBD1. The V gene's germline CDR1 is GTSNPN and CDR2 SVGIG (reference sequence). J lost 11 bases, V lost 0 bases, and 7 bases had no gene match. The CDR3 extends over 13 amino acids. CDR3 amino acids: CAWSVQQGAQAFF. CDR3 bases: TGTGCCTGGAGTGTACAACAGGGGGCACAGGCTTTCTTT.

This clone was seen a few times. The chain couples TRBV30 to TRBJ2-7; D possibly corresponds to TRBD2 (6 bases). The CDR3 is 15 amino acids. Trimming removed 3 bases from V and 3 bases from J, with 18 bases in between. CDR1 and CDR2 (germline): GTSNPN, SVGIG (reference sequence). The CDR3 sequence is CAWRSAGGGYYEQYF. CDR3 in DNA: TGTGCCTGGAGGTCGGCCGGGGGAGGTTACTACGAGCAGTACTTC.

This clone turned up a few times. CDR3 nucleotides: TGTGCCTGGACCCGACAGGGGGGGTACGAGCAGTACTTC. Translation: CAWTRQGGYEQYF. The chain recombines TRBV30 with TRBJ2-7; 9 positions match TRBD1. V was pared by 4 bases and J by 4 bases, with 5 bases of the junction left unmatched. Per the germline V gene, CDR1 is GTSNPN and CDR2 is SVGIG (reference sequence). The CDR3 covers 13 residues. The full variable domain, its missing parts supplied by reference TRBV30 and TRBJ2-7, is SQTIHQWPATLVQPVGSPLSLECTVEGTSNPNLYWYRQAAGRGLQLLFYSVGIGQISSEVPQNLSASRPQDRQFILSSKKLLLSDSGFYLCAWTRQGGYEQYFGPGTRLTVT.

The J gene is TRBJ2-3, the V gene TRBV29-1; TRBD1 might be the D (5 bases). CDR1 is SQVTM, CDR2 ANQGSEA, per germline. The CDR3 is 13 amino acids. The ends were cut back, 4 bases at V and 0 bases at J, with 8 bases in the middle. CDR3 sequence (DNA): TGCAGCGTTGCAGGGAAGAGCACAGATACGCAGTATTTT. Its translation: CSVAGKSTDTQYF.

The sample holds a few counts of this clone. The chain employs TRBV2 and TRBJ2-7, with a tentative D call TRBD1 (6 bases). Between the trimmed V and J ends, which lost 6 bases and 3 bases, there was a span of 9 bases. Germline-derived CDR1 and CDR2 are SNHLY and FYNNEI. The CDR3 covers 12 residues. CDR3 nucleotides: TGTGCCAGCAGACGGGACATCTACGAGCAGTACTTC. Its protein product is CASRRDIYEQYF. The full variable domain, its missing parts supplied by reference TRBV2 and TRBJ2-7, is EPEVTQTPSHQVTQMGQEVILRCVPISNHLYFYWYRQILGQKVEFLVSFYNNEISEKSEIFDDQFSVERPDGSNFTLKIRSTKLEDSAMYFCASRRDIYEQYFGPGTRLTVT.